These T cell receptor beta chains were read from a single sample in a study of blood T cell repertoires in COVID-19. Measured with immunoSEQ multiplex PCR; TCRdb has only the in-frame clones, and not every one. The table lists 160,000 or so clones, more than 75% of them singletons. Input material: peripheral blood. The receptors shown here come from a man aged 18 to 30 with acute or convalescent COVID-19. Each CDR3 is given with its conserved first and last residue. A D gene is named only where the DNA matches it firmly. The size field is filled for only some rows; it gives once, few, many or a size class.

TRBJ1-2 - TRBV12-2 - CASRPQEGRWYGYTF TGTGCAAGTCGCCCCCAGGAGGGCAGATGGTATGGCTACACCTTC
TRBJ1-6 - TRBV5-1 - CASTLGISYNSPLHF TGCGCCAGCACTCTCGGTATCTCCTATAATTCACCCCTCCACTTT
TRBJ1-3 - TRBV9 - CASSVAGRVSGNTIYF TGTGCCAGCAGCGTAGCTGGGAGAGTATCTGGAAACACCATATATTTT
TRBJ2-3 TRBD1 TRBV27 - CASSSPGQGVKASTDTQYF TGTGCCAGCAGCTCACCGGGACAGGGGGTGAAAGCTAGCACAGATACGCAGTATTTT
TRBJ1-6 TRBD1 TRBV6-6 - CATIGQGADSPLHF TGTGCCACCATCGGACAGGGGGCCGATTCACCCCTCCACTTT
TRBJ2-2 - TRBV6-6 - CASSSRGPANTGELFF TGTGCCAGCAGTTCCCGGGGTCCAGCGAACACCGGGGAGCTGTTTTTT
TRBJ1-2 TRBD1 TRBV27 - CASSSGTAYGYTF TGTGCCAGCAGTTCCGGGACAGCATATGGCTACACCTTC
TRBJ2-7 - TRBV3-1/TRBV3-2 - CASSQPSDYEQYF TGTGCCAGCAGCCAACCTAGCGACTACGAGCAGTACTTC
TRBJ1-1 - TRBV15 - CATSRDRVIEAFF TGTGCCACCAGCAGAGATCGAGTTATTGAAGCTTTCTTT
TRBJ1-1 - TRBV9 - CASSVDPRGGVRTEAFF TGTGCCAGCAGCGTAGACCCCCGGGGAGGGGTTAGGACTGAAGCTTTCTTT
TRBJ1-1 - TRBV10-1 - CASSERSFGSGMNTEAFF TGCGCCAGCAGTGAAAGAAGTTTCGGGTCCGGGATGAACACTGAAGCTTTCTTT
TRBJ1-3 TRBD1 TRBV24-1 - CATSDPGTDAGNTIYF TGTGCCACCAGTGATCCCGGGACAGATGCTGGAAACACCATATATTTT
TRBJ1-1 - TRBV4-1 - CASSQVKGRNTEAFF TGCGCCAGCAGCCAAGTCAAAGGGAGGAACACTGAAGCTTTCTTT
TRBJ1-2 TRBD1 TRBV30 - CAWSPPDRGYYGYTF TGTGCCTGGAGTCCACCCGACAGGGGTTACTATGGCTACACCTTC
TRBJ1-1 - TRBV5-6 once CASSPLTAWADTEAFF TGTGCCAGCAGCCCTTTGACAGCGTGGGCAGACACTGAAGCTTTCTTT
TRBJ2-7 TRBD1 TRBV25-1 few CASATGVPYEQYF TGTGCCAGCGCTACAGGGGTTCCCTACGAGCAGTACTTC
TRBJ1-1 - TRBV5-1 - CASSLGRGWTEAFF TGCGCCAGCAGCTTGGGAAGGGGATGGACTGAAGCTTTCTTT
TRBJ2-1 TRBD1 TRBV30 medium-sized CAWSLTGINEQFF TGTGCCTGGAGTTTGACAGGGATCAATGAGCAGTTCTTC
TRBJ2-2 TRBD2 TRBV5-1 - CASSLLAGEGTGELFF TGCGCCAGCAGTTTACTAGCGGGAGAGGGGACCGGGGAGCTGTTTTTT
TRBJ1-2 TRBD1 TRBV9 - CASSLSQGGYGYTF TGTGCCAGCAGTCTTTCACAGGGGGGCTATGGCTACACCTTC
TRBJ1-2 TRBD1 TRBV5-6 - CASSFMGTGRNGYTF TGTGCCAGCAGCTTTATGGGGACAGGGAGAAATGGCTACACCTTC
TRBJ2-7 TRBD2 TRBV5-6 - CASSLKGTSGYEQYF TGTGCCAGCAGCCTGAAAGGGACTAGCGGCTACGAGCAGTACTTC
TRBJ2-7 - TRBV30 - CAWTEGNEQYF TGTGCCTGGACGGAGGGGAACGAGCAGTACTTC
TRBJ1-3 - TRBV7-9 - CASGPGLSGNTIYF TGTGCCAGCGGCCCAGGCTTGTCCGGAAACACCATATATTTT
TRBJ2-2 - TRBV6-2/TRBV6-3 - CASSLWGQATNTGELFF TGTGCCAGCAGCCTTTGGGGACAAGCCACGAACACCGGGGAGCTGTTTTTT
TRBJ2-3 - TRBV27 - CASSSLLLLSTDTQYF TGTGCCAGCTCCTCCCTTTTACTATTATCCACAGATACGCAGTATTTT
TRBJ1-2 - TRBV6-6 - CASSYGHGGNYGYTF TGTGCCAGCAGTTACGGGCATGGTGGTAACTATGGCTACACCTTC
TRBJ2-5 TRBD1 TRBV19 once CASSPGAGGAETQYF TGTGCCAGTAGTCCTGGGGCAGGGGGTGCGGAGACCCAGTACTTC
TRBJ1-4 TRBD1 TRBV5-1 - CASSPGQGGEKLFF TGCGCCAGCAGCCCGGGACAGGGGGGTGAAAAACTGTTTTTT
TRBJ1-4 - TRBV25-1 - CASSEPDRFAEKLFF TGTGCCAGCAGTGAACCCGACAGGTTCGCTGAAAAACTGTTTTTT
TRBJ1-5 - TRBV2 once CASKIRPGQPQHF TGTGCCAGCAAGATCCGCCCGGGGCAGCCCCAGCATTTT
TRBJ2-1 TRBD2 TRBV7-8 - CASSLGTSSYNEQFF TGTGCCAGCAGCTTAGGGACTAGCTCCTACAATGAGCAGTTCTTC
TRBJ1-1 - TRBV18 - CASSPPSLNTEAFF TGTGCCAGCTCACCACCTTCGTTGAACACTGAAGCTTTCTTT
TRBJ2-1 TRBD1 TRBV5-5 - CASSGGTGDYNEQFF TGTGCCAGCAGCGGGGGGACAGGGGATTACAATGAGCAGTTCTTC
TRBJ1-2 TRBD1 TRBV6-1 - CASSERGTALYGYTF TGTGCCAGCAGTGAACGGGGGACAGCCCTCTATGGCTACACCTTC
TRBJ2-3 - TRBV7-6 - CASSFQGGSGTDTQYF TGTGCCAGCAGCTTCCAAGGGGGTAGCGGGACAGATACGCAGTATTTT
TRBJ1-1 TRBD1 TRBV20-1 - CSAGGQVSGNTEAFF TGCAGTGCTGGTGGACAGGTCAGCGGGAACACTGAAGCTTTCTTT
TRBJ2-7 - TRBV7-9 few CASSLVSRIRQFSYEQYF TGTGCCAGCAGCTTAGTAAGTCGAATTCGACAGTTCTCCTACGAGCAGTACTTC
TRBJ2-7 - TRBV27 - CASKGRGDYEQYF TGTGCCAGCAAGGGCAGGGGCGACTACGAGCAGTACTTC
TRBJ1-1 - TRBV30 - CACLGQKNTEAFF TGTGCCTGCCTCGGACAGAAGAACACTGAAGCTTTCTTT
TRBJ1-5 - TRBV18 - CASSPGQGIFGNQPQHF TGTGCCAGCTCACCGGGGCAGGGGATCTTCGGCAATCAGCCCCAGCATTTT
TRBJ1-2 - TRBV23-1 few CASSRRGTPDGYTF TGCGCCAGCAGTAGACGGGGGACCCCGGATGGCTACACCTTC
TRBJ1-1 - TRBV27 - CASGRTSGDTEAFF TGTGCCAGCGGAAGGACATCCGGCGACACTGAAGCTTTCTTT
TRBJ1-1 - TRBV27 - CASSLLGRETEAFF TGTGCCAGCAGTTTACTCGGGCGGGAGACTGAAGCTTTCTTT
TRBJ1-2 TRBD1 TRBV11-2 - CASSRDRGLGYTF TGTGCCAGCAGCCGCGACAGGGGTCTTGGCTACACCTTC
TRBJ2-1 TRBD2 TRBV24-1 - CATSDVTSGSHNEQFF TGTGCCACCAGTGACGTAACTAGCGGGTCGCACAATGAGCAGTTCTTC
TRBJ2-7 TRBD2 TRBV10-2 - CASSESGTSGSLYEQYF TGCGCCAGCAGTGAGTCTGGGACTAGCGGGAGTCTCTACGAGCAGTACTTC
TRBJ1-1 - TRBV19 - CASKSPNTEAFF TGTGCCAGTAAGAGCCCGAACACTGAAGCTTTCTTT
TRBJ1-1 - TRBV3-1/TRBV3-2 - CASSQRSQGFRTEAFF TGTGCCAGCAGCCAGCGCTCCCAGGGTTTTAGGACTGAAGCTTTCTTT